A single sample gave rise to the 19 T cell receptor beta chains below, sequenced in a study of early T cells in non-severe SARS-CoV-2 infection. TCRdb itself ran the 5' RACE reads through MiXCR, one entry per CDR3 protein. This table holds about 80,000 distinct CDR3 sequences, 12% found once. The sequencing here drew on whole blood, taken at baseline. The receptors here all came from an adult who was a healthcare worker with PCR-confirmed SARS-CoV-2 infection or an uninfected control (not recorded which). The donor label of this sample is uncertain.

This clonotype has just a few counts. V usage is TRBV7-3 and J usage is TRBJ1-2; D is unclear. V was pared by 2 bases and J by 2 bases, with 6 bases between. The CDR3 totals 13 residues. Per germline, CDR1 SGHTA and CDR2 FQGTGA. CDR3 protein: CASSLDKNYGYTF. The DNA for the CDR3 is TGTGCCAGCAGCTTAGATAAGAACTATGGCTACACCTTC.

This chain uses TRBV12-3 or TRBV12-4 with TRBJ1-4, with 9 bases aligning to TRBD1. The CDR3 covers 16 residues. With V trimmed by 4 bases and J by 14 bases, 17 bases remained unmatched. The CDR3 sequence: CASSYSSQGAASTLFF. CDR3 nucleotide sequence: TGTGCCAGCAGTTACTCTTCACAGGGGGCAGCCTCAACGCTGTTTTTT.

The CDR3 is CASSISGQVNTEAFF. CDR3 sequence (DNA): TGTGCCAGTAGTATATCGGGACAGGTGAACACTGAAGCTTTCTTT. This chain connects TRBV19 to TRBJ1-1; 8 bases fit TRBD1. Trimming at V came to 2 bases and at J to 0 bases, leaving 2 bases not matched to a gene. This CDR3 is built from 15 residues. Germline CDR1 and CDR2: LNHDA and SQIVND (reference sequence).

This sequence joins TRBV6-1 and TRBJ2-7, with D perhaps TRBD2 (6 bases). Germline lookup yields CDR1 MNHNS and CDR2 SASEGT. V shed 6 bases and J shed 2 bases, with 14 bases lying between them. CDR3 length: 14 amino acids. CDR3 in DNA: TGTGCCAGCAGCTTCCGGGACTTGCCCTACGAGCAGTACTTC. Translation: CASSFRDLPYEQYF.

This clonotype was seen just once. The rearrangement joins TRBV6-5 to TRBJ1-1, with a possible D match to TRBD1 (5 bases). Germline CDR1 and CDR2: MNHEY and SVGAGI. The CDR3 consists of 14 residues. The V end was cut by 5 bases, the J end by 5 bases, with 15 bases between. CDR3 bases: TGTGCCAGCAGTCCCCAGGGAGGGGTAACTGAAGCTTTCTTT. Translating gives CASSPQGGVTEAFF.

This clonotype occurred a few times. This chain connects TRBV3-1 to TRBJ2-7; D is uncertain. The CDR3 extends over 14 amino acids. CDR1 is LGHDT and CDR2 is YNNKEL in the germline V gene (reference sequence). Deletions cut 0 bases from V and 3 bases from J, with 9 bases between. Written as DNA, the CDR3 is TGTGCCAGCAGCCAAGACAGGTTGAACTACGAGCAGTACTTC. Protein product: CASSQDRLNYEQYF.

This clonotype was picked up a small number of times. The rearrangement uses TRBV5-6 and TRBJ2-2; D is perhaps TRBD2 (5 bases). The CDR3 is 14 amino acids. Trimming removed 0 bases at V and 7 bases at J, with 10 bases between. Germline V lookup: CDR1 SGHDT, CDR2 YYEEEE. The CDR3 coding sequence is TGTGCCAGCAGCTTGGACCCGGGGAGCGGGGAGCTGTTTTTT. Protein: CASSLDPGSGELFF.

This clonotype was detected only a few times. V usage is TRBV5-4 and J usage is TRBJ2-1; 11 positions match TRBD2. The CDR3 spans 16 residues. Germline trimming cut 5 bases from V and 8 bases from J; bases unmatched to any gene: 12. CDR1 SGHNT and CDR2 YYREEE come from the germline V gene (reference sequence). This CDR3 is CASSPSGGNSPHEQFF. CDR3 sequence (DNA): TGTGCCAGCAGTCCTAGCGGGGGGAACTCGCCACATGAGCAGTTCTTC. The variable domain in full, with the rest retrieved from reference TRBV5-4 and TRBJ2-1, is ETGVTQSPTHLIKTRGQQVTLRCSSQSGHNTVSWYQQALGQGPQFIFQYYREEENGRGNFPPRFSGLQFPNYSSELNVNALELDDSALYLCASSPSGGNSPHEQFFGPGTRLTVL.

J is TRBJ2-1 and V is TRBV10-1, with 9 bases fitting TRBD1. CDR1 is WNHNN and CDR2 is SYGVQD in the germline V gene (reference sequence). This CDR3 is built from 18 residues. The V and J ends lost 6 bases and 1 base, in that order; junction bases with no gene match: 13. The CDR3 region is CASSKGPGQGMSYNEQFF. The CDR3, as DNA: TGCGCCAGCAGCAAAGGACCGGGACAGGGTATGTCCTACAATGAGCAGTTCTTC.

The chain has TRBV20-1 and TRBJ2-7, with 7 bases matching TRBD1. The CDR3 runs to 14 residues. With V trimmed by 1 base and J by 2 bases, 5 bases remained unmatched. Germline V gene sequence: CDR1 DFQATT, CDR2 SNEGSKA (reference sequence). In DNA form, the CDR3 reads TGCAGTGCTAGAGTGGGCAGGGGGACCTACGAGCAGTACTTC. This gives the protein CSARVGRGTYEQYF.

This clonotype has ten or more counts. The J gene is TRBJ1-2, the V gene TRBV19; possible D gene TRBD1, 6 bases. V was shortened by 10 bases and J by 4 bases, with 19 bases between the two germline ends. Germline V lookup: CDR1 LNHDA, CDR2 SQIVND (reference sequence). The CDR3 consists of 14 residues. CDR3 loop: CATALTGTIYGYTF. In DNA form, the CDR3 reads TGTGCCACCGCCCTGACAGGTACCATCTATGGCTACACCTTC. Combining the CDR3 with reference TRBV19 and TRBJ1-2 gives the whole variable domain DGGITQSPKYLFRKEGQNVTLSCEQNLNHDAMYWYRQDPGQGLRLIYYSQIVNDFQKGDIAEGYSVSREKKESFPLTVTSAQKNPTAFYLCATALTGTIYGYTFGSGTRLTVV.

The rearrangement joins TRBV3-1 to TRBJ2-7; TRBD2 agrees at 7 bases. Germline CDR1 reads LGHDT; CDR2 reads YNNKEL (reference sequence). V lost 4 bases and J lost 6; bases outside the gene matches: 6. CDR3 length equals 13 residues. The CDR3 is CASSRLAEFEQYF. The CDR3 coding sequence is TGTGCCAGCAGCCGACTAGCCGAGTTCGAGCAGTACTTC.

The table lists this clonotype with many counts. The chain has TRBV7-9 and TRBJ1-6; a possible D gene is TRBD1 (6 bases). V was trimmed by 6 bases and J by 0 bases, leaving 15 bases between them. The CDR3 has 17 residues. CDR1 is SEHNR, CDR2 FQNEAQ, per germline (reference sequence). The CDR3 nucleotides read TGTGCCAGCAGAGCACAGGGTGGCAGCTCCTATAATTCACCCCTCCACTTT. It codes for CASRAQGGSSYNSPLHF.

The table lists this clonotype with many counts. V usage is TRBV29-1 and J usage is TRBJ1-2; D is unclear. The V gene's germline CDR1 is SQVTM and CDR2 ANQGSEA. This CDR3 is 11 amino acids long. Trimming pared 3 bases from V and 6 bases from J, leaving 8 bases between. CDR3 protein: CSVDTADGYTF. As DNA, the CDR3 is TGCAGCGTTGATACGGCAGATGGCTACACCTTC.

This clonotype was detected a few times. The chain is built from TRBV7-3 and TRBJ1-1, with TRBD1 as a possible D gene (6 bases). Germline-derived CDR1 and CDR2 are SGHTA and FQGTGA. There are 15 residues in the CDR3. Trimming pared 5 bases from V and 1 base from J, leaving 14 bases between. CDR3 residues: CASSLTGLANTEAFF. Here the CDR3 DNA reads TGTGCCAGCAGCCTTACAGGGTTAGCGAACACTGAAGCTTTCTTT. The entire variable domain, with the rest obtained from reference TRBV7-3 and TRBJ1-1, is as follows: GAGVSQTPSNKVTEKGKYVELRCDPISGHTALYWYRQSLGQGPEFLIYFQGTGAADDSGLPNDRFFAVRPEGSVSTLKIQRTERGDSAVYLCASSLTGLANTEAFFGQGTRLTVV.

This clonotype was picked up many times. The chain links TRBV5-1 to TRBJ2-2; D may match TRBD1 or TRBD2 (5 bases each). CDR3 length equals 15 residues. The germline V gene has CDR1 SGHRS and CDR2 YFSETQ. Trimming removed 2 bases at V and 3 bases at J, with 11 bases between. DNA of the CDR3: TGCGCCAGCAGCTTAAGAGGGGCGGACACCGGGGAGCTGTTTTTT. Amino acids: CASSLRGADTGELFF. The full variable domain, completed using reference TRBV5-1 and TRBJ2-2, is KAGVTQTPRYLIKTRGQQVTLSCSPISGHRSVSWYQQTPGQGLQFLFEYFSETQRNKGNFPGRFSGRQFSNSRSEMNVSTLELGDSALYLCASSLRGADTGELFFGEGSRLTVL.

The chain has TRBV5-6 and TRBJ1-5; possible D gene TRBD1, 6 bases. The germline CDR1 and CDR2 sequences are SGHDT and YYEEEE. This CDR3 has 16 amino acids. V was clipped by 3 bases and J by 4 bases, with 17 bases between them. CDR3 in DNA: TGTGCCAGCAGCTCCAGGGGCAGTGGTCCGAATCAGCCCCAGCATTTT. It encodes CASSSRGSGPNQPQHF.

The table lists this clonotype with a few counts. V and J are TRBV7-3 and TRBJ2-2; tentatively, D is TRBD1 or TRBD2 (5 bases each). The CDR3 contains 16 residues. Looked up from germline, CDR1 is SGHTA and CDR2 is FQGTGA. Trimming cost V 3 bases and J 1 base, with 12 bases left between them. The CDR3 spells CASSLNARGNTGELFF. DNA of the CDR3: TGTGCCAGCAGCTTGAACGCGAGGGGGAACACCGGGGAGCTGTTTTTT.

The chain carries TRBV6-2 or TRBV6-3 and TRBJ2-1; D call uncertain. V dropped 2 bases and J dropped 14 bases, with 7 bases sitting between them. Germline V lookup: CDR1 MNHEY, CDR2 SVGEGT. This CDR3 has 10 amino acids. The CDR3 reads CASSYGPEFF. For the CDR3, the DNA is TGTGCCAGCAGTTACGGACCAGAGTTCTTC.